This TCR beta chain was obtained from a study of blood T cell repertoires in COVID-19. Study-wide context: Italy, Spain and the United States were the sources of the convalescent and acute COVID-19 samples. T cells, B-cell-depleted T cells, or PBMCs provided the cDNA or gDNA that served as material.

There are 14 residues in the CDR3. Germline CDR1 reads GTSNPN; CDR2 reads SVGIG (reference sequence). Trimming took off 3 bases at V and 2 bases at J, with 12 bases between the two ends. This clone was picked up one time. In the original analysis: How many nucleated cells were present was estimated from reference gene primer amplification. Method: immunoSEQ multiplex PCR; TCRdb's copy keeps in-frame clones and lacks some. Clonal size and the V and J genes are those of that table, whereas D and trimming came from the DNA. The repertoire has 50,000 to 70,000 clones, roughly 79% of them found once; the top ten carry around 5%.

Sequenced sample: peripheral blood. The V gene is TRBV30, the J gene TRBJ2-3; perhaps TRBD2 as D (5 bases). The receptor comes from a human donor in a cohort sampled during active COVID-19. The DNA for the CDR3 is TGTGCCTGGAGAGAGGCGGGTAACACAGATACGCAGTATTTT. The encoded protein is CAWREAGNTDTQYF.